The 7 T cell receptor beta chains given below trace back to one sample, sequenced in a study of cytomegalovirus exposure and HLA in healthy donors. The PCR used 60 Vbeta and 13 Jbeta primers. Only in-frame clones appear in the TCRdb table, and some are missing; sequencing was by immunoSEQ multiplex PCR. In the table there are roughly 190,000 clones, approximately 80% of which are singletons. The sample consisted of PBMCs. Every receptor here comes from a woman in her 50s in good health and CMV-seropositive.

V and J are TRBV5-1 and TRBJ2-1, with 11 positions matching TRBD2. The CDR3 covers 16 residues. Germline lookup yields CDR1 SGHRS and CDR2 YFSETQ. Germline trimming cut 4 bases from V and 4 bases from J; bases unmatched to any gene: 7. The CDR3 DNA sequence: TGCGCCAGCAGCGCCGATAGCGGGGGGGGTTACAATGAGCAGTTCTTC. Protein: CASSADSGGGYNEQFF. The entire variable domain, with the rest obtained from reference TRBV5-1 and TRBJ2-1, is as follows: KAGVTQTPRYLIKTRGQQVTLSCSPISGHRSVSWYQQTPGQGLQFLFEYFSETQRNKGNFPGRFSGRQFSNSRSEMNVSTLELGDSALYLCASSADSGGGYNEQFFGPGTRLTVL.

CDR3 sequence reads: CSVVTGVGQFF. The CDR3 DNA sequence: TGCAGCGTTGTGACAGGGGTCGGGCAGTTCTTC. The genes are TRBV29-1 and TRBJ2-1, with 8 nucleotides matching TRBD1. Germline V gives CDR1 SQVTM, CDR2 ANQGSEA. CDR3 length: 11 residues. Trimming at V came to 4 bases and at J to 12 bases, leaving 5 bases not matched to a gene.

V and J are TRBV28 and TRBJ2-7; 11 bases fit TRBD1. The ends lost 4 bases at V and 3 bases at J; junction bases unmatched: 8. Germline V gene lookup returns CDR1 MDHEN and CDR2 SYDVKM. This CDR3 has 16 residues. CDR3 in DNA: TGTGCCAGCAGTTCCTCCACCGGGACAGGGGGCTACGAGCAGTACTTC. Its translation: CASSSSTGTGGYEQYF.

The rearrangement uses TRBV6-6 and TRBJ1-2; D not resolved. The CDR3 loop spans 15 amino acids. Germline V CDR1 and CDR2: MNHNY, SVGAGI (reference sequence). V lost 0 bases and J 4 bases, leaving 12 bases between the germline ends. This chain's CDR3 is CASSYSRGGGYGYTF. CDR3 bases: TGTGCCAGCAGTTACTCGAGAGGCGGAGGCTATGGCTACACCTTC.

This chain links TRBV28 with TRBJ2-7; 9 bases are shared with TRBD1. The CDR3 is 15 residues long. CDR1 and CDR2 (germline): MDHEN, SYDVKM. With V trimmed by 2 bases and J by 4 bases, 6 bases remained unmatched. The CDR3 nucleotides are TGTGCCAGCAGTTTAGGACAGGGGATGTTATACGAGCAGTACTTC. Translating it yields CASSLGQGMLYEQYF.

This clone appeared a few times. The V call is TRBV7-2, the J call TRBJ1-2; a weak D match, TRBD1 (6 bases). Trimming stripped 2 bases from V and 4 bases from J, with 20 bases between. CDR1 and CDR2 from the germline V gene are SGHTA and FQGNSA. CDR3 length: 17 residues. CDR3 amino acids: CASSLLFGTRTGYGYTF. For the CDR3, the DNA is TGTGCCAGCAGCTTATTATTCGGGACACGAACTGGCTATGGCTACACCTTC.

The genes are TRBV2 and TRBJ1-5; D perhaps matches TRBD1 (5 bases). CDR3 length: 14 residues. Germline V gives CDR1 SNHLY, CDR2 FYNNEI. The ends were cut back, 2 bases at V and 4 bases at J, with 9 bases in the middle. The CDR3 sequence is CASSERTLNQPQHF. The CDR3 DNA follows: TGTGCCAGCAGTGAACGGACATTAAATCAGCCCCAGCATTTT.